This entry concerns a single TCR beta chain. CDR3 length: 12 amino acids. From germline, CDR1 is SGHTA and CDR2 FQGNSA. Trimming removed 5 bases from V and 0 bases from J, with 4 bases in between. This sample stems from a study of blood T cell repertoires in COVID-19. The overall study: The cDNA or gDNA used as material had been derived from T cells, B-cell-depleted T cells, or PBMCs.

Per the authors' pipeline: It was from reference gene primer amplification that nucleated cell counts were estimated. The data were produced by immunoSEQ multiplex PCR, yet TCRdb's version contains in-frame clones alone and is incomplete. That table gives V, J and clone size, and the DNA gave D and trimming. The sample has about 150,000 clones, 85% to 90% seen once. Sequencing was carried out using peripheral blood. This sequence joins TRBV7-2 and TRBJ2-5; D uncertain. The sequence derives from a man in his sixties with active or convalescent COVID-19. CDR3 in amino acids: CASSDNQETQYF. CDR3 DNA: TGTGCCAGCAGCGACAACCAAGAGACCCAGTACTTC.